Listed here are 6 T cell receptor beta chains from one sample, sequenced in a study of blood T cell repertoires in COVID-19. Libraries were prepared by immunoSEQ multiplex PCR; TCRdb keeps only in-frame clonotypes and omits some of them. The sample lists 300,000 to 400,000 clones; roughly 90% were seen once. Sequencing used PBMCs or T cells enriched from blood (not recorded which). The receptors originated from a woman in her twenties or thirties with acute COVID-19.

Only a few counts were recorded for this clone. The CDR3 coding sequence is TGTGCCAGCAGTTTGGACGGCGGGGATGGCTACACCTTC. Protein product: CASSLDGGDGYTF. V usage is TRBV12-3 or TRBV12-4 and J usage is TRBJ1-2; no reliable D call. The ends were cut back, 3 bases at V and 6 bases at J, with 11 bases in the middle. The CDR3 totals 13 residues.

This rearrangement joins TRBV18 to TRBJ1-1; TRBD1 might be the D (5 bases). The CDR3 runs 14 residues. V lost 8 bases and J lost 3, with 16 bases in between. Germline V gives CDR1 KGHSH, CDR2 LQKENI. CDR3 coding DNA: TGTGCCAGCCAGACAAAACAAGGGGACACTGAAGCTTTCTTT. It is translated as CASQTKQGDTEAFF.

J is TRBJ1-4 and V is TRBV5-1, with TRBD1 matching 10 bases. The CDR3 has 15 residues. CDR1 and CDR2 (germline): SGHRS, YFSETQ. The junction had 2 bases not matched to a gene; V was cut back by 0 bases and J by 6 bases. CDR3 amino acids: CASSLEGTGDEKLFF. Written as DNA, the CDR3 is TGCGCCAGCAGCTTGGAGGGGACAGGGGATGAAAAACTGTTTTTT.

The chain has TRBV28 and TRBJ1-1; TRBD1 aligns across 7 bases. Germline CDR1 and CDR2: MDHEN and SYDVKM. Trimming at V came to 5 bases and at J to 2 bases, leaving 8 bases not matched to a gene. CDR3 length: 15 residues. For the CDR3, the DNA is TGTGCCAGCAGTGGGGACAGCAAGGGTAACACTGAAGCTTTCTTT. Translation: CASSGDSKGNTEAFF. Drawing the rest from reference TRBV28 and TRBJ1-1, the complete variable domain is DVKVTQSSRYLVKRTGEKVFLECVQDMDHENMFWYRQDPGLGLRLIYFSYDVKMKEKGDIPEGYSVSREKKERFSLILESASTNQTSMYLCASSGDSKGNTEAFFGQGTRLTVV.

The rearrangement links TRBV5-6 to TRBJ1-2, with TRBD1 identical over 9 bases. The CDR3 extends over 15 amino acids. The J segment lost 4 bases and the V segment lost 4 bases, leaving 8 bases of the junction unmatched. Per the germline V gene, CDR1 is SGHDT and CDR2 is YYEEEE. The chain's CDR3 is CASSPRDRVIYGYTF. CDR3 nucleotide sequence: TGTGCCAGCAGCCCCCGGGACAGGGTCATCTATGGCTACACCTTC.

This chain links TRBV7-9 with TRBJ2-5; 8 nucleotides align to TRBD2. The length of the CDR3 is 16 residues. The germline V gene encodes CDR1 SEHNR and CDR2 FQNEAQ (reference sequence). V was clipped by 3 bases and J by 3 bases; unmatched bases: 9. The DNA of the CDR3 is TGTGCCAGCAGCTTGGAGCGGGGGACCTCAAAAGAGACCCAGTACTTC. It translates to CASSLERGTSKETQYF.